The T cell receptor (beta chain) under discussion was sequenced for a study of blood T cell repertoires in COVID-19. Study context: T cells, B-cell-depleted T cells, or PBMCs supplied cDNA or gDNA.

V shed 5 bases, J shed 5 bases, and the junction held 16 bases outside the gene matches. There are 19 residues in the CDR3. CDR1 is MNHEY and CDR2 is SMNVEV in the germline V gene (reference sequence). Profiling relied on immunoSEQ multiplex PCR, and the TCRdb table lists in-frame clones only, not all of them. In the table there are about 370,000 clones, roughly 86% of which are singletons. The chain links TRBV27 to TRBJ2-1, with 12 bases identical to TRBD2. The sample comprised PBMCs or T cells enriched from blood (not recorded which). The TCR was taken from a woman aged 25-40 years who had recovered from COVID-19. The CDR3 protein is CASSPRLAGVTTVHNEQFF. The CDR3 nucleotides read TGTGCCAGCAGTCCTCGACTAGCGGGAGTAACCACGGTCCACAATGAGCAGTTCTTC.